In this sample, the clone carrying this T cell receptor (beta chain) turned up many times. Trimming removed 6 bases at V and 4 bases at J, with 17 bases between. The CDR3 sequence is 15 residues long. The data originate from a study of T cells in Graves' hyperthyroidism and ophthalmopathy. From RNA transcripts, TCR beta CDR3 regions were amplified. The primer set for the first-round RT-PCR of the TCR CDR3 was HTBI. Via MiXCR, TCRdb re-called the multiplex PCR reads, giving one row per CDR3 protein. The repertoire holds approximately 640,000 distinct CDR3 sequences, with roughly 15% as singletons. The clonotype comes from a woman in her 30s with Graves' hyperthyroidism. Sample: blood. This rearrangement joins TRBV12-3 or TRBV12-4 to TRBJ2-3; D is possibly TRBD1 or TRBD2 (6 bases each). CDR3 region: CASSHPEGGPDTQYF. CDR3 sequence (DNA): TGTGCCAGCAGCCACCCTGAGGGGGGCCCAGATACGCAGTATTTT.